Listed below are T cell receptor beta chains from one sample, sequenced in a study of blood T cell repertoires in COVID-19. Generated by immunoSEQ multiplex PCR, the TCRdb table keeps only in-frame clones and is missing some. Of 450,000 or so clones listed, roughly 89% are singletons. The sample was peripheral blood. Every receptor here comes from a man between 18 and 29 years old with COVID-19, enrolled during active disease. Each CDR3 is given with its conserved first and last residue. The D gene is left open where the match is weak. Clone size is given for some rows only: seen once, a few or many times, or a class if the clone is expanded.

CDR3: CSAILSVEQFF
DNA: TGCAGTGCTATCCTCAGCGTGGAGCAGTTCTTC
J: TRBJ2-1
D: NA
V: TRBV20-1
size: NA

CDR3: CASKYLAGEIQETQYF
DNA: TGCGCCAGCAAGTATTTAGCGGGGGAGATTCAAGAGACCCAGTACTTC
J: TRBJ2-5
D: TRBD2
V: TRBV5-1
size: NA

CDR3: CASSWGLAGITDTQYF
DNA: TGTGCCAGCAGCTGGGGACTAGCGGGGATCACAGATACGCAGTATTTT
J: TRBJ2-3
D: TRBD2
V: TRBV7-9
size: NA

CDR3: CASRQGSTEAFF
DNA: TGTGCCAGTAGACAGGGAAGCACTGAAGCTTTCTTT
J: TRBJ1-1
D: NA
V: TRBV19
size: NA

CDR3: CASKEYSGNTIYF
DNA: TGTGCCAGCAAAGAGTACTCTGGAAACACCATATATTTT
J: TRBJ1-3
D: NA
V: TRBV12-3/TRBV12-4
size: few

CDR3: CATGTGFTDTQYF
DNA: TGTGCCACCGGGACAGGGTTCACAGATACGCAGTATTTT
J: TRBJ2-3
D: TRBD1
V: TRBV24-1
size: NA

CDR3: CASREGTSGVGIQYF
DNA: TGTGCCAGCAGGGAGGGGACTAGCGGGGTCGGCATTCAGTACTTC
J: TRBJ2-4
D: TRBD2
V: TRBV6-5
size: NA

CDR3: CASSLQAQPQHF
DNA: TGTGCCAGTAGTCTTCAGGCTCAGCCCCAGCATTTT
J: TRBJ1-5
D: NA
V: TRBV19
size: NA

CDR3: CASSLWTEDTQYF
DNA: TGCGCCAGCAGCTTGTGGACAGAGGATACGCAGTATTTT
J: TRBJ2-3
D: NA
V: TRBV5-1
size: NA

CDR3: CASSPTGADTQYF
DNA: TGTGCCAGCTCACCCACAGGGGCAGATACGCAGTATTTT
J: TRBJ2-3
D: TRBD1
V: TRBV18
size: NA

CDR3: CASSFSGGAVDTQYF
DNA: TGTGCCAGCAGCTTTAGCGGGGGGGCCGTAGATACGCAGTATTTT
J: TRBJ2-3
D: TRBD2
V: TRBV7-2
size: NA

CDR3: CASSLIGGKTQYF
DNA: TGTGCCAGCAGCTTGATTGGAGGGAAGACCCAGTACTTC
J: TRBJ2-5
D: NA
V: TRBV5-6
size: few

CDR3: CASSQDRNTEAFF
DNA: TGTGCCAGCAGCCAGGACAGGAACACTGAAGCTTTCTTT
J: TRBJ1-1
D: NA
V: TRBV6-5
size: few

CDR3: CASSWGQPDYGYTF
DNA: TGTGCCAGTAGTTGGGGACAGCCTGACTATGGCTACACCTTC
J: TRBJ1-2
D: TRBD1
V: TRBV19
size: NA

CDR3: CASSLRLNNEAFF
DNA: TGTGCCAGCAGTTTACGCCTTAACAACGAAGCTTTCTTT
J: TRBJ1-1
D: NA
V: TRBV28
size: NA

CDR3: CASSLVPGDTEAFF
DNA: TGCGCCAGCAGCTTGGTCCCAGGGGACACTGAAGCTTTCTTT
J: TRBJ1-1
D: NA
V: TRBV5-1
size: NA

CDR3: CASSSRDTKPGPLHF
DNA: TGTGCCAGCAGCTCCCGGGACACCAAGCCGGGGCCCCTCCACTTT
J: TRBJ1-6
D: NA
V: TRBV6-5
size: NA

CDR3: CASSLGWGQGIDRETQYF
DNA: TGTGCCAGCAGCTTGGGTTGGGGACAGGGAATTGATAGAGAGACCCAGTACTTC
J: TRBJ2-5
D: TRBD1
V: TRBV5-8
size: NA

CDR3: CASSGFDGGEAWTQYF
DNA: TGTGCCAGCAGCGGATTCGACGGAGGGGAAGCGTGGACCCAGTACTTC
J: TRBJ2-5
D: NA
V: TRBV9
size: NA

CDR3: CASSQDGTGNLKQYF
DNA: TGTGCCAGCAGCCAAGATGGGACAGGGAATTTAAAGCAGTACTTC
J: TRBJ2-7
D: TRBD1
V: TRBV14
size: NA

CDR3: CARSQTGLHSGYTF
DNA: TGTGCCAGAAGCCAAACAGGGTTACACTCTGGCTACACCTTC
J: TRBJ1-2
D: NA
V: TRBV5-3
size: NA

CDR3: CASSIHSSYEQYF
DNA: TGTGCCAGTAGTATCCACAGTTCCTACGAGCAGTACTTC
J: TRBJ2-7
D: NA
V: TRBV19
size: NA

CDR3: CASGLEGTGGANVLTF
DNA: TGTGCTAGTGGTTTGGAGGGAACGGGAGGGGCCAACGTCCTGACTTTC
J: TRBJ2-6
D: NA
V: TRBV12-5
size: few

CDR3: CASSLAYGEQYF
DNA: TGTGCCAGCAGCTTAGCGTACGGCGAGCAGTACTTC
J: TRBJ2-7
D: NA
V: TRBV7-2
size: NA

CDR3: CASSRTQGALEKLFF
DNA: TGTGCCAGCAGTAGAACCCAGGGGGCCCTTGAAAAACTGTTTTTT
J: TRBJ1-4
D: TRBD1
V: TRBV6-5
size: NA

CDR3: CASSPTRGRGTSGYEQYF
DNA: TGTGCCAGCAGCCCTACAAGGGGGAGGGGGACTAGCGGCTACGAGCAGTACTTC
J: TRBJ2-7
D: TRBD2
V: TRBV3-1/TRBV3-2
size: NA

CDR3: CASSPGWGVVNTGELFF
DNA: TGTGCCAGCAGCCCCGGATGGGGGGTGGTGAACACCGGGGAGCTGTTTTTT
J: TRBJ2-2
D: NA
V: TRBV7-9
size: NA

CDR3: CASSPDGGGNTIYF
DNA: TGTGCCAGCAGCCCGGACGGGGGTGGAAACACCATATATTTT
J: TRBJ1-3
D: NA
V: TRBV5-4
size: NA

CDR3: CASIQREDPTKPLIF
DNA: TGTGCCAGCATCCAACGGGAGGACCCGACCAAACCCCTAATTTTT
J: TRBJ1-5
D: NA
V: TRBV6-5
size: NA

CDR3: CASSLSGTGNQPQHF
DNA: TGTGCCAGCAGTTTGTCGGGAACGGGCAATCAGCCCCAGCATTTT
J: TRBJ1-5
D: NA
V: TRBV27
size: NA

CDR3: CASTRDSSTDTQYF
DNA: TGTGCCAGCACCCGGGACAGTAGCACAGATACGCAGTATTTT
J: TRBJ2-3
D: TRBD1
V: TRBV2
size: NA

CDR3: CASSWAPNTEAFF
DNA: TGTGCCAGCTCTTGGGCCCCGAACACTGAAGCTTTCTTT
J: TRBJ1-1
D: NA
V: TRBV2
size: once

CDR3: CASSLDRGSEQYF
DNA: TGTGCTAGCAGCTTAGACAGGGGGTCCGAGCAGTACTTC
J: TRBJ2-7
D: TRBD1
V: TRBV7-7
size: once

CDR3: CASSLRYNEQFF
DNA: TGTGCCAGCAGTTTGCGGTACAATGAGCAGTTCTTC
J: TRBJ2-1
D: NA
V: TRBV12-3/TRBV12-4
size: once

CDR3: CASRASSTGELFF
DNA: TGCGCCAGCAGGGCATCTTCCACCGGGGAGCTGTTTTTT
J: TRBJ2-2
D: NA
V: TRBV5-1
size: NA

CDR3: CASSPVPSGGAKDTQYF
DNA: TGTGCCAGCTCACCGGTGCCTAGCGGGGGGGCCAAAGATACGCAGTATTTT
J: TRBJ2-3
D: TRBD2
V: TRBV18
size: NA

CDR3: CASSPGTSDYEQYF
DNA: TGCGCCAGCAGCCCCGGGACTAGCGATTACGAGCAGTACTTC
J: TRBJ2-7
D: TRBD2
V: TRBV4-1
size: NA

CDR3: CASSLGQGAYEQYF
DNA: TGTGCCAGCAGCTTGGGGCAGGGGGCGTACGAGCAGTACTTC
J: TRBJ2-7
D: TRBD1
V: TRBV5-6
size: NA

CDR3: CASRGQGYNEQFF
DNA: TGTGCCAGCAGGGGACAGGGTTACAATGAGCAGTTCTTC
J: TRBJ2-1
D: TRBD1
V: TRBV12-3/TRBV12-4
size: few